This is a list of T cell receptor beta chains from one sample in a study of cytomegalovirus exposure and HLA in healthy donors. Produced via immunoSEQ multiplex PCR; TCRdb's table is partial and in-frame only. The sample has some 180,000 clones, 78% seen once. Sequencing was carried out using PBMCs. Receptor source: a woman aged 30 to 39 in good health and CMV-seropositive. The CDR3 runs from the conserved cysteine through the conserved F or W. Fields, in order: CDR3 length, D gene, V gene, J gene, clone size, CDR3 protein, CDR3 DNA. D genes are given only for firm matches. Size is omitted from some rows. Given values are once, few, many or a class for expanded clones.

len: 15
d_gene: -
v_gene: TRBV2
j_gene: TRBJ1-4
abundance: -
CDR3aa: CASVSKARGFEKLFF
CDR3nt: TGTGCCAGCGTTTCTAAAGCTAGAGGATTCGAAAAACTGTTTTTT

len: 17
d_gene: TRBD2
v_gene: TRBV2
j_gene: TRBJ2-5
abundance: -
CDR3aa: CASRTGTSGGVRETQYF
CDR3nt: TGTGCCAGCAGGACCGGGACTAGCGGGGGGGTCAGGGAGACCCAGTACTTC

len: 13
d_gene: -
v_gene: TRBV30
j_gene: TRBJ1-2
abundance: -
CDR3aa: CAWSVTPTGGYTF
CDR3nt: TGTGCCTGGAGTGTAACCCCGACGGGGGGCTACACCTTC

len: 16
d_gene: TRBD2
v_gene: TRBV11-2
j_gene: TRBJ2-5
abundance: -
CDR3aa: CASSPPGLAGVETQYF
CDR3nt: TGTGCCAGCAGCCCACCGGGACTAGCGGGAGTGGAGACCCAGTACTTC

len: 16
d_gene: TRBD1
v_gene: TRBV6-4
j_gene: TRBJ1-2
abundance: -
CDR3aa: CASSEQPGQGGDGYTF
CDR3nt: TGTGCCAGCAGTGAGCAGCCGGGACAGGGGGGCGATGGCTACACCTTC

len: 14
d_gene: -
v_gene: TRBV11-3
j_gene: TRBJ2-1
abundance: few
CDR3aa: CASSKRSGPNEQFF
CDR3nt: TGTGCCAGCAGCAAGAGGAGCGGTCCTAATGAGCAGTTCTTC

len: 17
d_gene: -
v_gene: TRBV28
j_gene: TRBJ2-7
abundance: -
CDR3aa: CASSLSEAYPSEFGQYF
CDR3nt: TGTGCCAGCAGTTTATCGGAGGCGTACCCTAGCGAGTTCGGGCAGTACTTC

len: 15
d_gene: TRBD2
v_gene: TRBV7-8
j_gene: TRBJ2-5
abundance: -
CDR3aa: CASSWGLAGLETQYF
CDR3nt: TGTGCCAGCAGCTGGGGACTAGCGGGGCTAGAGACCCAGTACTTC

len: 15
d_gene: TRBD1
v_gene: TRBV4-1
j_gene: TRBJ2-7
abundance: -
CDR3aa: CASSPQGQGTYEQYF
CDR3nt: TGCGCCAGCAGCCCCCAGGGACAGGGTACCTACGAGCAGTACTTC

len: 16
d_gene: TRBD2
v_gene: TRBV19
j_gene: TRBJ2-1
abundance: -
CDR3aa: CASSIGGRGAYNEQFF
CDR3nt: TGTGCCAGTAGTATAGGCGGGCGGGGGGCGTACAATGAGCAGTTCTTC

len: 14
d_gene: -
v_gene: TRBV11-2
j_gene: TRBJ2-1
abundance: -
CDR3aa: CASRREGHFNEQFF
CDR3nt: TGTGCCAGCCGCCGCGAGGGACATTTCAATGAGCAGTTCTTC

len: 12
d_gene: TRBD1
v_gene: TRBV19
j_gene: TRBJ2-1
abundance: -
CDR3aa: CASSAFRDRMFF
CDR3nt: TGTGCCAGTAGTGCATTCCGGGACAGGATGTTCTTC

len: 15
d_gene: TRBD1
v_gene: TRBV7-2
j_gene: TRBJ1-6
abundance: few
CDR3aa: CASSSSGQGVSPLHF
CDR3nt: TGTGCCAGCAGCTCCTCCGGACAGGGGGTTTCACCCCTCCACTTT

len: 17
d_gene: TRBD1
v_gene: TRBV5-8
j_gene: TRBJ1-4
abundance: -
CDR3aa: CASRSGQTFATNEKLFF
CDR3nt: TGTGCCAGCAGATCGGGACAGACTTTTGCAACTAATGAAAAACTGTTTTTT

len: 15
d_gene: -
v_gene: TRBV6-1
j_gene: TRBJ2-7
abundance: -
CDR3aa: CASRVASQGSYEQYF
CDR3nt: TGTGCCAGCAGGGTGGCGTCTCAGGGAAGCTACGAGCAGTACTTC

len: 14
d_gene: TRBD1
v_gene: TRBV7-3
j_gene: TRBJ2-2
abundance: -
CDR3aa: CASSQDTGAGELFF
CDR3nt: TGTGCCAGCAGCCAAGATACAGGGGCCGGGGAGCTGTTTTTT

len: 15
d_gene: TRBD1
v_gene: TRBV12-5
j_gene: TRBJ1-2
abundance: -
CDR3aa: CASGLAGGLGSGYTF
CDR3nt: TGTGCTAGTGGTTTGGCAGGGGGCCTTGGGAGTGGCTACACCTTC

len: 18
d_gene: TRBD1
v_gene: TRBV7-8
j_gene: TRBJ2-2
abundance: -
CDR3aa: CASSQHRDRPFATGELFF
CDR3nt: TGTGCCAGCAGCCAGCACCGGGACAGGCCCTTCGCCACCGGGGAGCTGTTTTTT

len: 17
d_gene: TRBD1
v_gene: TRBV2
j_gene: TRBJ1-5
abundance: -
CDR3aa: CASSGTGGRYPNQPQHF
CDR3nt: TGTGCCAGCAGTGGGACAGGGGGCCGATATCCCAATCAGCCCCAGCATTTT

len: 15
d_gene: -
v_gene: TRBV6-5
j_gene: TRBJ2-3
abundance: -
CDR3aa: CASSYSTDRRDTQYF
CDR3nt: TGTGCCAGCAGTTACTCGACCGACAGGCGGGATACGCAGTATTTT

len: 13
d_gene: -
v_gene: TRBV19
j_gene: TRBJ1-2
abundance: -
CDR3aa: CASSQDSDYGYTF
CDR3nt: TGTGCCAGTAGCCAGGACAGTGACTATGGCTACACCTTC

len: 17
d_gene: -
v_gene: TRBV5-1
j_gene: TRBJ2-2
abundance: -
CDR3aa: CASSLGHGIPGTGELFF
CDR3nt: TGCGCCAGCAGCTTGGGGCACGGGATTCCGGGAACCGGGGAGCTGTTTTTT

len: 15
d_gene: TRBD2
v_gene: TRBV4-1
j_gene: TRBJ2-5
abundance: -
CDR3aa: CASSPSGGAGETQYF
CDR3nt: TGCGCCAGCAGCCCTAGCGGGGGGGCCGGGGAGACCCAGTACTTC

len: 15
d_gene: TRBD1
v_gene: TRBV5-1
j_gene: TRBJ1-4
abundance: -
CDR3aa: CASSSPTGANEKLFF
CDR3nt: TGCGCCAGCAGCTCCCCGACAGGGGCTAATGAAAAACTGTTTTTT

len: 15
d_gene: -
v_gene: TRBV5-1
j_gene: TRBJ1-2
abundance: -
CDR3aa: CASSTEGGDEGGYTF
CDR3nt: TGCGCCAGCAGCACCGAAGGCGGGGACGAAGGAGGCTACACCTTC

len: 13
d_gene: TRBD1
v_gene: TRBV28
j_gene: TRBJ1-2
abundance: few
CDR3aa: CASSLTGGSGYTF
CDR3nt: TGTGCCAGCAGTTTGACAGGGGGCAGCGGCTACACCTTC

len: 13
d_gene: -
v_gene: TRBV28
j_gene: TRBJ1-2
abundance: -
CDR3aa: CASSTGAPYGYTF
CDR3nt: TGTGCCAGCAGCACCGGTGCCCCCTATGGCTACACCTTC

len: 14
d_gene: -
v_gene: TRBV5-6
j_gene: TRBJ1-6
abundance: -
CDR3aa: CASSLGLPDSPLHF
CDR3nt: TGTGCCAGCAGCTTAGGACTCCCAGATTCACCCCTCCACTTT

len: 15
d_gene: -
v_gene: TRBV27
j_gene: TRBJ1-4
abundance: -
CDR3aa: CASSSGTPSGEKLFF
CDR3nt: TGTGCCAGCAGTTCCGGGACTCCAAGTGGTGAAAAACTGTTTTTT

len: 14
d_gene: -
v_gene: TRBV2
j_gene: TRBJ1-5
abundance: -
CDR3aa: CASSGGSVGQPQHF
CDR3nt: TGTGCCAGCAGTGGCGGCAGTGTGGGTCAGCCCCAGCATTTT

len: 18
d_gene: TRBD1
v_gene: TRBV28
j_gene: TRBJ2-1
abundance: -
CDR3aa: CASSRDRGPPAWYNEQFF
CDR3nt: TGTGCCAGCAGCCGGGACAGGGGTCCCCCGGCGTGGTACAATGAGCAGTTCTTC

len: 13
d_gene: -
v_gene: TRBV4-1
j_gene: TRBJ2-1
abundance: few
CDR3aa: CASSQGRTDEQFF
CDR3nt: TGCGCCAGCAGCCAAGGTCGCACGGATGAGCAGTTCTTC

len: 14
d_gene: -
v_gene: TRBV6-1
j_gene: TRBJ1-6
abundance: -
CDR3aa: CASGAGPYNSPLHF
CDR3nt: TGTGCCAGCGGGGCAGGGCCCTATAATTCACCCCTCCACTTT

len: 15
d_gene: -
v_gene: TRBV11-3
j_gene: TRBJ1-1
abundance: -
CDR3aa: CASSLFTSSNTEAFF
CDR3nt: TGTGCCAGCAGCTTATTTACTAGTTCGAACACTGAAGCTTTCTTT

len: 15
d_gene: TRBD2
v_gene: TRBV28
j_gene: TRBJ2-2
abundance: -
CDR3aa: CASATAGDNTGELFF
CDR3nt: TGTGCCAGCGCCACGGCGGGGGATAACACCGGGGAGCTGTTTTTT

len: 13
d_gene: -
v_gene: TRBV28
j_gene: TRBJ1-1
abundance: -
CDR3aa: CASSRRGPPEAFF
CDR3nt: TGTGCCAGCAGCCGCAGGGGACCCCCTGAAGCTTTCTTT

len: 14
d_gene: -
v_gene: TRBV19
j_gene: TRBJ1-5
abundance: -
CDR3aa: CASSLGNSNQPQHF
CDR3nt: TGTGCCAGTAGCTTGGGCAATAGCAATCAGCCCCAGCATTTT

len: 16
d_gene: TRBD2
v_gene: TRBV6-1
j_gene: TRBJ2-3
abundance: -
CDR3aa: CASSALAGGGTDTQYF
CDR3nt: TGTGCCAGCAGTGCGCTAGCGGGGGGCGGCACAGATACGCAGTATTTT

len: 14
d_gene: TRBD1
v_gene: TRBV28
j_gene: TRBJ1-5
abundance: few
CDR3aa: CASSPPLDRQPQHF
CDR3nt: TGTGCCAGCAGCCCACCCCTGGACAGGCAGCCCCAGCATTTT

len: 14
d_gene: -
v_gene: TRBV30
j_gene: TRBJ2-1
abundance: -
CDR3aa: CAWSVLDGVDEQFF
CDR3nt: TGTGCCTGGAGTGTACTTGACGGGGTAGATGAGCAGTTCTTC

len: 16
d_gene: TRBD1
v_gene: TRBV2
j_gene: TRBJ2-3
abundance: -
CDR3aa: CASSLDREGGTDTQYF
CDR3nt: TGTGCCAGCAGCCTTGACAGGGAAGGTGGCACAGATACGCAGTATTTT

len: 15
d_gene: -
v_gene: TRBV6-1
j_gene: TRBJ2-3
abundance: -
CDR3aa: CASSPRDTRADTQYF
CDR3nt: TGTGCCAGCAGTCCCCGCGACACGCGCGCAGATACGCAGTATTTT

len: 15
d_gene: -
v_gene: TRBV28
j_gene: TRBJ2-5
abundance: -
CDR3aa: CASSMLGAVQETQYF
CDR3nt: TGTGCCAGCAGCATGCTAGGGGCGGTTCAAGAGACCCAGTACTTC